The clone carrying this T cell receptor beta chain was counted once. The study drew donors from healthy Caucasian individuals in Russia aged roughly 6 to 95. The CDR3 sequence is 14 residues long. Deletions cut 2 bases from V and 7 bases from J, with 9 bases between. The germline gives CDR1 MNHEY, CDR2 SVGEGT. The use of a sample-barcoded 5' primer and a J-beta primer mix characterized a second PCR of about 6 to 11 cycles. Template switching added a 12-random-nucleotide identifier to every cDNA molecule. TCRdb reprocessed the 5' RACE reads via MiXCR and lists one record per CDR3 protein. The table shows hundreds of thousands of distinct CDR3 sequences, with approximately 48% occurring only once. This entry comes from a study of blood T cells in healthy people across ages.

V and J are TRBV6-2 or TRBV6-3 and TRBJ1-6, with D possibly TRBD1 on 6 matching bases. Sequenced material: blood. This receptor was identified in a man in his sixties in good health. This chain's CDR3 is CASSYGGSNSPLHF. CDR3 coding DNA: TGTGCCAGCAGTTACGGGGGCAGCAATTCACCCCTCCACTTT.